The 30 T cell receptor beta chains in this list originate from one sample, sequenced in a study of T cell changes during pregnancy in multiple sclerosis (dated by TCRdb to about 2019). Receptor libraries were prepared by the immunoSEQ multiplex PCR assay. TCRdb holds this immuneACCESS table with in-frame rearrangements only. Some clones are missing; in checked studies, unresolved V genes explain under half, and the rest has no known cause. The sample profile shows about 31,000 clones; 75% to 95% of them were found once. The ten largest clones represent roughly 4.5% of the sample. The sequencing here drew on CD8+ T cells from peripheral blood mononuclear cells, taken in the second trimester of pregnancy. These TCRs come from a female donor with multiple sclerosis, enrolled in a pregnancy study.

Here the CDR3 DNA reads TGTGCTAGTGGTTTGGTCCAGACAGCCACTAATGAAAAACTGTTTTTT. This codes for CASGLVQTATNEKLFF. This chain joins TRBV12-5 and TRBJ1-4; D is perhaps TRBD1 (5 bases). The CDR3 runs to 16 residues. The ends were cut back, 0 bases at V and 2 bases at J, with 10 bases in the middle. Germline assignment: CDR1 LGHNT and CDR2 FRNRAP.

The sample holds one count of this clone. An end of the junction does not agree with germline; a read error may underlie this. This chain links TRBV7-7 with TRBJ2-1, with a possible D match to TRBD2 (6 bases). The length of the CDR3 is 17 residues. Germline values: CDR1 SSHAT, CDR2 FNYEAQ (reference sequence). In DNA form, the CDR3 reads TGTGCTAGCAGCTTAGCCGCCGGGAGTTTGGGGTGGGATGAGCAGTTCTTC. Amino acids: CASSLAAGSLGWDEQFF.

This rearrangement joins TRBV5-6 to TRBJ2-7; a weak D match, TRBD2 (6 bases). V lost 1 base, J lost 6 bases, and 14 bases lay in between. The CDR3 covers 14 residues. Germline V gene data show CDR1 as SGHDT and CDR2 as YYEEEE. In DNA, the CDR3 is TGTGCCAGCAGCTTGCACCCCGGGAGCCCCGAGCAGTACTTC. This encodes CASSLHPGSPEQYF.

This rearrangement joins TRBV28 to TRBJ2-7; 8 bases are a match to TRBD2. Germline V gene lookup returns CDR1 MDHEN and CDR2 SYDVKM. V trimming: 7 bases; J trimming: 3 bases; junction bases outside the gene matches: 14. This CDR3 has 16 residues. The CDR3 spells CASNGRSGRLFYEQYF. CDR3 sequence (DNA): TGTGCCAGCAACGGACGGAGCGGGAGATTGTTCTACGAGCAGTACTTC.

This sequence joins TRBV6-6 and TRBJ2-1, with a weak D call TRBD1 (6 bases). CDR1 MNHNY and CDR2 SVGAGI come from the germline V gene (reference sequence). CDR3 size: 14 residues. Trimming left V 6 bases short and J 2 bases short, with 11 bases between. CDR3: CASSWTEAYNEQFF. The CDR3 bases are TGTGCCAGCAGCTGGACAGAAGCCTACAATGAGCAGTTCTTC.

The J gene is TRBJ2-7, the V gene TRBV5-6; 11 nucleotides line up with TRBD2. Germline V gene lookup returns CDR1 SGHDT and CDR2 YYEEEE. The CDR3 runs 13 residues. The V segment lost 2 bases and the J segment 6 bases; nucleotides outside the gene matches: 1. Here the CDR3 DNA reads TGTGCCAGCAGCTTTGGGACTAGCGGCGAGCAGTACTTC. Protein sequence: CASSFGTSGEQYF.

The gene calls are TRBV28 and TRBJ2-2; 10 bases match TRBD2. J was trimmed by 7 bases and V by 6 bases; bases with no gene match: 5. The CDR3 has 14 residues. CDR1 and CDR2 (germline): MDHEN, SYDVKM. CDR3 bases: TGTGCCAGCAGACTAGCGGGAATGGGCGGGGAGCTGTTTTTT. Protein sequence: CASRLAGMGGELFF.

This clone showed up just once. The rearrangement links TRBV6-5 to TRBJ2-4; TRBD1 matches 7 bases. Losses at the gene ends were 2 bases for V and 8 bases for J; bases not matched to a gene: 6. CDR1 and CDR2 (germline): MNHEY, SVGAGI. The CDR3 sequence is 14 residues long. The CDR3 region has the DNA TGTGCCAGCAGTTACGAGGGGACAGCGGACATTCAGTACTTC. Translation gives CASSYEGTADIQYF.

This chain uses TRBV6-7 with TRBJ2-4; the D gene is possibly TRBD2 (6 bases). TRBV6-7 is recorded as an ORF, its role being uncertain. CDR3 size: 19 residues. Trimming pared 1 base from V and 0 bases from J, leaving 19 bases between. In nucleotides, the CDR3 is TGTGCCAGCAGTTACTGGTTGCGGGAAGCTATACTAGCCAAAAACATTCAGTACTTC. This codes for CASSYWLREAILAKNIQYF.

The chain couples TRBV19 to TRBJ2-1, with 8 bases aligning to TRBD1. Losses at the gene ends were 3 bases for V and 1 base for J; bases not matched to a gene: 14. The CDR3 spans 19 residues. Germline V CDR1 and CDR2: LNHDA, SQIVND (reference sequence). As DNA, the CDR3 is TGTGCCAGTAGTATCCTCCCTCCCAGGACAGGGCCATCCTACAATGAGCAGTTCTTC. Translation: CASSILPPRTGPSYNEQFF.

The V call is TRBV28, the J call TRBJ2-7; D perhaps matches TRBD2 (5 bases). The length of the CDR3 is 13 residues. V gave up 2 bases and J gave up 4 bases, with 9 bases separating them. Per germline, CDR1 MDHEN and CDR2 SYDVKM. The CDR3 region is CASSLKTGYEQYF. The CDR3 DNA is TGTGCCAGCAGTTTAAAGACGGGATACGAGCAGTACTTC. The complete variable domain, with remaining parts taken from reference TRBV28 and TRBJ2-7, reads DVKVTQSSRYLVKRTGEKVFLECVQDMDHENMFWYRQDPGLGLRLIYFSYDVKMKEKGDIPEGYSVSREKKERFSLILESASTNQTSMYLCASSLKTGYEQYFGPGTRLTVT.

The CDR3 spells CASRISGSSYNEQFF. DNA for the CDR3: TGTGCCAGCAGAATTAGCGGGAGTTCCTACAATGAGCAGTTCTTC. This chain uses TRBV27 with TRBJ2-1, with TRBD2 matching over 9 bases. CDR3 length equals 15 residues. Germline V gene sequence: CDR1 MNHEY, CDR2 SMNVEV (reference sequence). With V trimmed by 6 bases and J by 1 base, 4 bases remained unmatched.

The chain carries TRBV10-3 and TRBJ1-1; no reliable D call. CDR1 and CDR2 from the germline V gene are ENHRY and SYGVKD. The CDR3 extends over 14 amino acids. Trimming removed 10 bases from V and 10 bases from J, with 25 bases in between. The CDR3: CATNHLWTHKGAFF. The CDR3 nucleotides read TGTGCCACCAATCACCTATGGACTCACAAAGGAGCTTTCTTT.

CDR3 DNA sequence: TGTGCCAGCAGTTACTCGACAGGGACCACCACCTACGAGCAGTACTTC. Residues: CASSYSTGTTTYEQYF. The V and J genes are TRBV6-5 and TRBJ2-7; 7 nucleotides align to TRBD1. The germline gives CDR1 MNHEY, CDR2 SVGAGI. This CDR3 comprises 16 residues. Trimming took 0 bases from V and 2 from J; bases not matched to a gene: 7.

The CDR3 sequence is CASSVGTFPYEQYF. CDR3 nucleotides: TGTGCCAGCAGCGTAGGGACATTTCCCTACGAGCAGTACTTC. The rearrangement joins TRBV9 to TRBJ2-7; D might be TRBD1 (5 bases). Trimming shortened V by 0 bases and J by 2 bases, and 9 bases separated the two germline ends. CDR1 is SGDLS, CDR2 YYNGEE, per germline. The CDR3 contains 14 residues.

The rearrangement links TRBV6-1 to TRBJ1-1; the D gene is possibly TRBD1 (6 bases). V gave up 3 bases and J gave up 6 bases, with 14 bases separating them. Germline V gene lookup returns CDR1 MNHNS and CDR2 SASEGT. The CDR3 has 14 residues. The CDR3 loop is CASSDNREHAEAFF. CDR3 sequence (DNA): TGTGCCAGCAGTGATAACAGGGAACACGCTGAAGCTTTCTTT.

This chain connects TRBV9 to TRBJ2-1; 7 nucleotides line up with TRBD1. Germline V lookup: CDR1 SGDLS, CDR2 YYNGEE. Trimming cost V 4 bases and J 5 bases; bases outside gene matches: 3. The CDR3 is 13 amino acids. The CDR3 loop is CASSHGTDNEQFF. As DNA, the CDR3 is TGTGCCAGCAGCCATGGGACAGACAATGAGCAGTTCTTC.

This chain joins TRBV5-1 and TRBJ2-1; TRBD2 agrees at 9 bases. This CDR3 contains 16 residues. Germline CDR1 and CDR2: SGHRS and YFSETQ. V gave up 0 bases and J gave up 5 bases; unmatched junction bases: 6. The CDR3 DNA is TGCGCCAGCAGCTTGGTAGATAGCGGGAGCCACAATGAGCAGTTCTTC. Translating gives CASSLVDSGSHNEQFF.

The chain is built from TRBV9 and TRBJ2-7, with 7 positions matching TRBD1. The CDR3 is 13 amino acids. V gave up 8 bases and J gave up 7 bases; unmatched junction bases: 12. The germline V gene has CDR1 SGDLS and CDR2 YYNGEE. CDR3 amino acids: CASRRQGSWEQYF. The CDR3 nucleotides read TGTGCCAGTAGGAGACAGGGATCGTGGGAGCAGTACTTC.

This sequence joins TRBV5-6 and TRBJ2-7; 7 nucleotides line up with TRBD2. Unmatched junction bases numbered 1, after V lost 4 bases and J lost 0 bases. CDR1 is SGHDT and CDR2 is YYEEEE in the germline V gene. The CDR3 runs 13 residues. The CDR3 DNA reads TGTGCCAGCAGCCGGGACTACTCCTACGAGCAGTACTTC. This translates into CASSRDYSYEQYF.

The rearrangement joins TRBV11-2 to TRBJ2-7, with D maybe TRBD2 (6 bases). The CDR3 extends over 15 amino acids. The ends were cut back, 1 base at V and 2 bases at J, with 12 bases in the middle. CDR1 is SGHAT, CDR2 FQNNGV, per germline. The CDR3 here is CASSLARGSAYEQYF. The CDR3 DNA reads TGTGCCAGCAGCTTAGCACGGGGGTCTGCCTACGAGCAGTACTTC.

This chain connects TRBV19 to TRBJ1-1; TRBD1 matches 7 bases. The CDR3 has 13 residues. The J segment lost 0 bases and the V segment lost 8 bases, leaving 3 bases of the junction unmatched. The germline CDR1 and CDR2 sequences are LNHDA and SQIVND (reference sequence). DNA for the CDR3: TGTGCCAGTCAGGACAGGATGAACACTGAAGCTTTCTTT. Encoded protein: CASQDRMNTEAFF.

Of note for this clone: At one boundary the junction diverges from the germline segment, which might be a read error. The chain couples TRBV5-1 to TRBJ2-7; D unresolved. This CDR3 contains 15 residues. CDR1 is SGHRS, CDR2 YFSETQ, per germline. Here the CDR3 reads CASSYKTETSYKQYF. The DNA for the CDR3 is TGCGCCAGCAGCTATAAGACTGAAACGTCCTACAAGCAGTACTTC.

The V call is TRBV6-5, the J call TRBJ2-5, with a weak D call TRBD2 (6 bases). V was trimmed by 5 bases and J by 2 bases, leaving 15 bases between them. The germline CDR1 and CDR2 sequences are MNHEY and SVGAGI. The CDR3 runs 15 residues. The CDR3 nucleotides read TGTGCCAGCAGTGGGCGGGGTTGGCCACAAGAGACCCAGTACTTC. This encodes CASSGRGWPQETQYF.

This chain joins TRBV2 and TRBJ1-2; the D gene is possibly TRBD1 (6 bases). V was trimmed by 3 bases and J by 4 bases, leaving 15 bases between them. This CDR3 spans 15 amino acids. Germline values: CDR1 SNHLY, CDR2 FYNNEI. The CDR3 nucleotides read TGTGCCAGCAGTGAGTTCAGGGGCCAGGGCTATGGCTACACCTTC. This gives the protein CASSEFRGQGYGYTF.

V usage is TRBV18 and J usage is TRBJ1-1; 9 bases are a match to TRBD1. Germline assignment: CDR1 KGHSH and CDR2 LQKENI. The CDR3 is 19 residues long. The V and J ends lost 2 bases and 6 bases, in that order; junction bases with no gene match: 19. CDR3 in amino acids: CASSPRIVGTGFRGAEAFF. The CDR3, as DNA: TGTGCCAGCTCACCAAGGATTGTGGGGACAGGGTTTAGAGGAGCTGAAGCTTTCTTT.

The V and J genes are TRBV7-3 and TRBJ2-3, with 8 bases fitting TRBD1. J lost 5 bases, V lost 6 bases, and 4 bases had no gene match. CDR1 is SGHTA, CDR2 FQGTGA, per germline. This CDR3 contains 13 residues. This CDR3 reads CASSAGGEDTQYF. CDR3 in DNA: TGTGCCAGCAGTGCAGGGGGCGAAGATACGCAGTATTTT.

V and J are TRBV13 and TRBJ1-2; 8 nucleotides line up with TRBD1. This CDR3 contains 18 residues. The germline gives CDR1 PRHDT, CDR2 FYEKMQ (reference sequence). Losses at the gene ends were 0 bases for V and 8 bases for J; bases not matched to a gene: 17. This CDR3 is CASSLGPLGQGGDRGYTF. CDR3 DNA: TGTGCCAGCAGCTTAGGCCCGCTTGGACAGGGAGGTGATCGGGGCTACACCTTC. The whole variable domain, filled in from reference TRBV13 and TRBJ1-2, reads AAGVIQSPRHLIKEKRETATLKCYPIPRHDTVYWYQQGPGQDPQFLISFYEKMQSDKGSIPDRFSAQQFSDYHSELNMSSLELGDSALYFCASSLGPLGQGGDRGYTFGSGTRLTVV.

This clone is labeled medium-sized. This CDR3 reads CASSELAGAYNEQFF. CDR3 bases: TGTGCCAGCAGTGAACTAGCGGGAGCCTACAATGAGCAGTTCTTC. The chain uses TRBV6-4 and TRBJ2-1; 11 bases align to TRBD2. The V gene end was trimmed by 3 bases and the J gene end by 2 bases; junction bases not matched to a gene: 0. Germline V gene data show CDR1 as MRHNA and CDR2 as SNTAGT. CDR3 length: 15 amino acids.

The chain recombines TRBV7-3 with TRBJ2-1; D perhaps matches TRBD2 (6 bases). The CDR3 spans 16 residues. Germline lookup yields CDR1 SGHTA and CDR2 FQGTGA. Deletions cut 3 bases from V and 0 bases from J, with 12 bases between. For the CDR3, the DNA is TGTGCCAGCAGCTTTCTCGGACTACCCTCCTACAATGAGCAGTTCTTC. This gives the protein CASSFLGLPSYNEQFF.